The rows below give T cell receptor beta chains drawn from one sample of a study of T cell repertoires in cytomegalovirus infection. No cognate antigen is known for these TCRs. Via MiXCR, TCRdb re-called the reads, giving one row per CDR3 protein. The sample consists of roughly 800,000 distinct CDR3 sequences, around 29% of them appearing once. Specimen: cultured CD8+ T cells from PBMCs, collected from culture after CMV antigen stimulation. Source of these receptors: a human donor in good health (CMV status not recorded). Some clones in this sample may be carry-over from other donors' samples. Both conserved end residues are part of each CDR3. The D gene is left open where the match is weak. Where a row states a size, it is once, few, many or the class of an expanded clone; other rows omit it.

J gene	V gene	clone size	D gene	CDR3 protein	CDR3 DNA
TRBJ2-1	TRBV6-5	-	-	CASSYSPSGPESLYNEQFF	TGTGCCAGCAGTTACTCGCCCTCCGGTCCCGAAAGTTTATACAATGAGCAGTTCTTC
TRBJ2-1	TRBV19	-	TRBD2	CASSRRTSGFGEQFF	TGTGCCAGTAGTCGACGGACTAGTGGTTTCGGTGAGCAGTTCTTC
TRBJ2-1	TRBV7-6	few	TRBD1	CASSRTLRQGYNEQFF	TGTGCCAGCAGCCGCACCCTAAGACAGGGGTACAATGAGCAGTTCTTC
TRBJ1-6	TRBV7-9	few	-	CASSPPWNSPLHF	TGTGCCAGCAGCCCCCCGTGGAATTCACCCCTCCACTTT
TRBJ2-7	TRBV25-1	once	-	CASWGRLGQYF	TGTGCCAGCTGGGGACGTTTAGGGCAGTACTTC
TRBJ1-1	TRBV12-5	many	-	CASGLVLGTGGTTEAFF	TGTGCTAGTGGTTTGGTCCTTGGGACCGGGGGGACCACTGAAGCTTTCTTT
TRBJ2-5	TRBV4-2	few	-	CASSPGFRAQYF	TGTGCCAGCAGTCCAGGCTTCCGGGCCCAGTACTTC
TRBJ1-6	TRBV7-2	many	-	CASSYRSANSPLHF	TGTGCCAGCAGCTACAGGTCTGCTAATTCACCCCTCCACTTT
TRBJ2-7	TRBV4-1	-	-	CASSQDTGEQYF	TGCGCCAGCAGCCAAGATACGGGCGAGCAGTACTTC
TRBJ1-1	TRBV27	few	TRBD1	CASSLTGGLTEAFF	TGTGCCAGCAGTTTAACAGGGGGACTCACTGAAGCTTTCTTT
TRBJ1-2	TRBV2	-	TRBD1	CAISRDRGRATYGYTF	TGTGCCATCAGCCGGGACAGGGGGCGGGCGACCTATGGCTACACCTTC
TRBJ1-2	TRBV3-1	-	-	CASSLGTTANYGYTF	TGTGCCAGCAGTTTAGGAACTACAGCTAACTATGGCTACACCTTC
TRBJ2-1	TRBV12-5	many	-	CASGGGNEQFF	TGTGCTAGTGGAGGGGGCAATGAGCAGTTCTTC
TRBJ1-1	TRBV20-1	-	-	CSARALGRAEAFF	TGCAGTGCCAGAGCTCTAGGTCGCGCTGAAGCTTTCTTT
TRBJ1-4	TRBV9	-	-	CASSPEHGQSEKLFF	TGTGCCAGCAGCCCAGAACACGGGCAAAGTGAAAAACTGTTTTTT
TRBJ1-3	TRBV9	-	-	CASSDGTGIYF	TGTGCCAGCAGCGATGGGACTGGAATATATTTT
TRBJ1-1	TRBV12-3/TRBV12-4	few	-	CASSFFLAASTQNTEAFF	TGTGCCAGCAGTTTCTTTCTGGCAGCCTCTACTCAGAACACTGAAGCTTTCTTT
TRBJ2-1	TRBV11-2	few	-	CASSLFSLEEQFF	TGTGCCAGCAGCTTGTTCAGCCTCGAGGAGCAGTTCTTC
TRBJ2-6	TRBV10-3	-	TRBD2	CAIKQRDGENSGANVLTF	TGTGCCATCAAACAGCGGGACGGAGAGAACTCTGGGGCCAACGTCCTGACTTTC
TRBJ2-7	TRBV20-1	few	TRBD2	CSALLLAGEQYF	TGCAGTGCTCTATTACTAGCGGGGGAGCAGTACTTC
TRBJ1-5	TRBV12-3/TRBV12-4	few	TRBD1	CASSSRTGNQPQHF	TGTGCCAGCAGTTCGCGGACAGGAAATCAGCCCCAGCATTTT
TRBJ2-1	TRBV3-1	few	TRBD2	CASSPLLAGGPMNEQFF	TGTGCCAGCAGCCCCCTCTTAGCGGGGGGGCCAATGAATGAGCAGTTCTTC
TRBJ2-1	TRBV12-3/TRBV12-4	-	-	CASSHTSYNEQFF	TGTGCCAGCAGTCATACTAGCTACAATGAGCAGTTCTTC
TRBJ2-3	TRBV14	-	-	CASSHSRTSTDTQYF	TGTGCCAGCAGCCATTCCCGTACGAGCACAGATACGCAGTATTTT
TRBJ2-1	TRBV4-1	-	-	CASSPARAPDNEQFF	TGCGCCAGCAGCCCCGCCAGGGCCCCGGACAATGAGCAGTTCTTC
TRBJ1-2	TRBV20-1	-	-	CSATRREGYTF	TGCAGTGCTACACGGAGAGAGGGCTACACCTTC
TRBJ1-2	TRBV7-6	-	-	CASSLAEGRGSYGYTF	TGTGCCAGCAGCTTAGCCGAAGGGAGGGGGAGCTATGGCTACACCTTC
TRBJ1-2	TRBV6-5	few	TRBD1	CASSYSLLVRPDRGRGYGYTF	TGTGCCAGCAGTTACTCCTTACTTGTGCGTCCGGACAGGGGGCGAGGCTATGGCTACACCTTC
TRBJ1-1	TRBV25-1	few	-	CASSALGGNTEAFF	TGTGCCAGCAGTGCCCTAGGGGGGAACACTGAAGCTTTCTTT
TRBJ1-1	TRBV11-1	-	-	CASSLTDTGIYTEAFF	TGTGCCAGCAGCCTTACCGATACAGGGATTTACACTGAAGCTTTCTTT
TRBJ1-1	TRBV19	few	TRBD1	CATMREGQGARRRNTEAFF	TGTGCCACGATGAGGGAGGGACAGGGGGCGCGACGTCGAAACACTGAAGCTTTCTTT
TRBJ1-3	TRBV11-2	few	TRBD1	CASTPRGPISGNTIYF	TGTGCCAGCACCCCGAGGGGGCCTATATCTGGAAACACCATATATTTT
TRBJ1-6	TRBV12-5	once	TRBD1	CASGWTGPNSPLHF	TGTGCTAGTGGTTGGACAGGGCCCAATTCACCCCTCCACTTT
TRBJ1-4	TRBV12-3/TRBV12-4	-	-	CASSSLEPSEKLFF	TGTGCCAGCAGTTCTCTCGAACCGTCTGAAAAACTGTTTTTT
TRBJ1-2	TRBV7-2	few	TRBD1	CASSPGQGERYGYTF	TGTGCCAGCAGCCCAGGTCAGGGGGAGCGCTATGGCTACACCTTC
TRBJ2-3	TRBV6-6	-	TRBD2	CASSYLSSGPEDTQYF	TGTGCCAGCAGTTACTTATCTAGCGGGCCAGAGGATACGCAGTATTTT
TRBJ2-2	TRBV2	few	-	CASSDPANTGELFF	TGTGCCAGCAGTGACCCCGCGAACACCGGGGAGCTGTTTTTT
TRBJ1-1	TRBV7-9	few	-	CASSSGATEAFF	TGTGCCAGCAGTTCTGGGGCCACTGAAGCTTTCTTT
TRBJ2-4	TRBV28	few	-	CASSPRTRGAKNIQYF	TGTGCCAGCAGCCCCAGGACCCGGGGTGCCAAAAACATTCAGTACTTC
TRBJ2-1	TRBV6-6	-	TRBD2	CASRGGAGGLYNEQFF	TGTGCCAGCAGGGGGGGGGCGGGGGGGCTATACAATGAGCAGTTCTTC
TRBJ2-4	TRBV19	few	-	CAVRSRETGKNIQYF	TGTGCCGTCCGATCCAGGGAAACAGGCAAAAACATTCAGTACTTC
TRBJ2-1	TRBV7-9	few	-	CASSFGHSNTYNEQFF	TGTGCCAGCAGCTTCGGACACAGCAACACCTACAATGAGCAGTTCTTC
TRBJ1-2	TRBV5-4	-	TRBD1	CASSFPRQGDYGYTF	TGTGCCAGCAGCTTTCCTCGTCAGGGGGACTATGGCTACACCTTC
TRBJ2-1	TRBV15	few	-	CATSSILSSYNEQFF	TGTGCCACCAGCAGCATCCTGAGCTCCTACAATGAGCAGTTCTTC
TRBJ2-1	TRBV4-1	few	TRBD2	CASSQTSGSFRRYNEQFF	TGCGCCAGCAGCCAGACTAGCGGATCCTTTCGGAGGTACAATGAGCAGTTCTTC
TRBJ1-3	TRBV7-9	-	TRBD1	CASSRGDRGSSGNTIYF	TGTGCCAGCAGCCGTGGGGACAGGGGGTCTTCTGGAAACACCATATATTTT
TRBJ2-5	TRBV12-3/TRBV12-4	-	TRBD2	CASSFLRGEETQYF	TGTGCCAGCAGTTTTTTGCGGGGGGAAGAGACCCAGTACTTC
TRBJ1-1	TRBV7-8	many	-	CASSLAGGGIEAFF	TGTGCCAGCAGCTTAGCGGGGGGAGGGATTGAAGCTTTCTTT
TRBJ1-1	TRBV4-3	-	TRBD1	CASSHNRGGSTEAFF	TGCGCCAGCAGCCATAACAGGGGGGGTAGCACTGAAGCTTTCTTT
TRBJ2-1	TRBV20-1	-	TRBD2	CSAREGRGRTNEQFF	TGCAGTGCTAGAGAAGGGCGGGGGAGAACAAATGAGCAGTTCTTC